This TCR beta chain was identified during a study of cytomegalovirus exposure and HLA in healthy donors. Healthy bone marrow donors made up the donors. This PCR relied on a set of 60 Vbeta primers and 13 Jbeta primers. The data were produced by immunoSEQ multiplex PCR, yet TCRdb's version contains in-frame clones alone and is incomplete. This sample carries 70,000 to 95,000 clones, around 80% of them seen once, and the ten largest clones take 2% to 2.5%. Between the trimmed V and J ends, which lost 5 bases and 7 bases, there was a span of 12 bases. CDR3 size: 12 residues. Germline-derived CDR1 and CDR2 are SGHAT and FQNNGV.

The source material was PBMCs. This receptor was taken from a man in his late teens or twenties in good health and CMV-seronegative. V is TRBV11-2 and J is TRBJ2-7, with TRBD1 as a possible D gene (5 bases). The CDR3 region has the DNA TGTGCCAGCAGCGATCAGGGTCGGGAGCAGTACTTC. It specifies CASSDQGREQYF.